These 10 T cell receptor beta chains were all obtained from the same sample, sequenced in a study of T cell responses to AZD1222 COVID-19 vaccine. Sequenced by immunoSEQ multiplex PCR; TCRdb stores in-frame clones only, minus some. The sample holds roughly 95,000 clones; roughly 90% are singletons and the top ten take less than 3.5%. The sample was peripheral blood, taken on day 0 of AZD1222 vaccination. Receptors were obtained from an adult in good health.

This clone has more than one count but fewer than ten. This rearrangement joins TRBV29-1 to TRBJ1-1; the D is unclear. From germline, CDR1 is SQVTM and CDR2 ANQGSEA. V dropped 3 bases and J dropped 0 bases, with 8 bases sitting between them. The length of the CDR3 is 13 residues. CDR3 sequence: CSVDGEVNTEAFF. CDR3 nucleotides: TGCAGCGTTGATGGGGAGGTGAACACTGAAGCTTTCTTT.

This clone was recorded only once. The chain has TRBV6-5 and TRBJ2-7, with 8 bases fitting TRBD2. This CDR3 contains 14 residues. Germline V gene sequence: CDR1 MNHEY, CDR2 SVGAGI. V was pared by 7 bases and J by 2 bases, with 7 bases of the junction left unmatched. Here the CDR3 reads CASIRLAGTYEQYF. As DNA, the CDR3 is TGTGCCAGCATTCGCCTAGCGGGTACCTACGAGCAGTACTTC.

The chain is built from TRBV4-1 and TRBJ2-1; 16 positions match TRBD2. Germline CDR1 reads MGHRA; CDR2 reads YSYEKL. J was trimmed by 0 bases and V by 4 bases; bases with no gene match: 6. CDR3 length: 19 residues. The CDR3 loop is CASSPGLAGGMSSYNEQFF. In DNA, the CDR3 is TGCGCCAGCAGCCCGGGACTAGCGGGGGGGATGAGCTCCTACAATGAGCAGTTCTTC.

CDR3 protein: CASSRGTSATNEKLFF. The CDR3 DNA reads as TGTGCCAGCAGCCGAGGGACATCTGCAACTAATGAAAAACTGTTTTTT. The gene calls are TRBV3-1 (or the pseudogene TRBV3-2) and TRBJ1-4; weak D call: TRBD1 (6 bases). Trimming stripped 4 bases from V and 0 bases from J, with 12 bases between. Germline V gene lookup returns CDR1 LGHDT and CDR2 YNNKEL (reference sequence). The CDR3 covers 16 residues.

This chain joins TRBV7-2 and TRBJ2-2; TRBD2 might be the D (5 bases). V lost 0 bases to trimming and J lost 7 bases, with 12 bases between them. Germline V gives CDR1 SGHTA, CDR2 FQGNSA. The CDR3 totals 15 residues. The CDR3 sequence: CASSLARLAGGELFF. In DNA form, the CDR3 reads TGTGCCAGCAGCTTAGCGCGTCTAGCTGGCGGGGAGCTGTTTTTT.

In its sample, this clone was seen once. The J gene is TRBJ2-7, the V gene TRBV7-9, with 10 bases that match TRBD1. CDR1 and CDR2 from the germline V gene are SEHNR and FQNEAQ (reference sequence). There are 13 residues in the CDR3. V was clipped by 5 bases and J by 7 bases; unmatched bases: 5. The DNA of the CDR3 is TGTGCCAGCAGCCTCGGACAGGGGGGTGAGCAGTACTTC. It is translated as CASSLGQGGEQYF.

The chain combines TRBV7-9 with TRBJ2-2, with 8 nucleotides matching TRBD2. Trimming at V came to 3 bases and at J to 0 bases, leaving 12 bases not matched to a gene. The CDR3 length is 19 residues. Per the germline V gene, CDR1 is SEHNR and CDR2 is FQNEAQ (reference sequence). CDR3 residues: CASSFSRLARFSNTGELFF. The CDR3 nucleotides are TGTGCCAGCAGCTTTTCCAGACTAGCGCGATTCTCGAACACCGGGGAGCTGTTTTTT.

This clone was detected only a few times. The chain combines TRBV28 with TRBJ1-5; D is possibly TRBD1 (5 bases). Between the trimmed V and J ends, which lost 3 bases and 0 bases, there was a span of 9 bases. CDR3 length equals 15 residues. Germline V gene lookup returns CDR1 MDHEN and CDR2 SYDVKM. CDR3 DNA: TGTGCCAGCAGTTTTGGGACGAATAGCAATCAGCCCCAGCATTTT. Protein sequence: CASSFGTNSNQPQHF.

The rearrangement links TRBV7-8 to TRBJ1-4; TRBD1 is a possible D gene (5 bases). The CDR3 totals 15 residues. With 0 bases removed from V and 5 bases from J, the gap between germline ends came to 10 bases. From germline, CDR1 is SGHVS and CDR2 FQNEAQ. The DNA of the CDR3 is TGTGCCAGCAGCTTAGCGTGGGGCAACAATGAAAAACTGTTTTTT. Translation gives CASSLAWGNNEKLFF. Using reference TRBV7-8 and TRBJ1-4 for the parts outside the CDR3, the full variable domain is GAGVSQSPRYKVAKRGQDVALRCDPISGHVSLFWYQQALGQGPEFLTYFQNEAQLDKSGLPSDRFFAERPEGSVSTLKIQRTQQEDSAVYLCASSLAWGNNEKLFFGSGTQLSVL.

Comment on this clone: An end of the junction differs from the germline gene, which may be a read error. The chain couples TRBV7-7 to TRBJ2-1; maybe TRBD1 (5 bases). Germline CDR1 and CDR2: SSHAT and FNYEAQ (reference sequence). The CDR3 extends over 14 amino acids. The DNA for the CDR3 is TGTGCTAGCAGCTTAGCAGGCAGGGACAATGAGCAGTTCTTC. This codes for CASSLAGRDNEQFF.